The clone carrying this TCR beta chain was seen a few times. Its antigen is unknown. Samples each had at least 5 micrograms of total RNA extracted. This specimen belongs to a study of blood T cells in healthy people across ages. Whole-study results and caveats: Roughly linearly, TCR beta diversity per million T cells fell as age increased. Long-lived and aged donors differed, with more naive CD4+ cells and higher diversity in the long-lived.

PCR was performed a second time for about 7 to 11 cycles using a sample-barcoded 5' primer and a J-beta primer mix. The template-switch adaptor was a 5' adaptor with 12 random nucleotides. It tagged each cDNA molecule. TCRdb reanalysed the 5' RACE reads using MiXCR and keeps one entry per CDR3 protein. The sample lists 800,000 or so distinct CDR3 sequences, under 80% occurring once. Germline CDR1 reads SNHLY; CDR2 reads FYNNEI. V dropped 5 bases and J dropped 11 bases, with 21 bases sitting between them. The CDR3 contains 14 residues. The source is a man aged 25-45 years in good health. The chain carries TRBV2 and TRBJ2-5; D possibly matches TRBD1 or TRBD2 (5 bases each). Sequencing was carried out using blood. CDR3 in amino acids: CASSPDPGQREQYF. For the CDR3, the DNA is TGTGCCAGCAGTCCCGATCCGGGGCAGAGGGAGCAGTACTTC.